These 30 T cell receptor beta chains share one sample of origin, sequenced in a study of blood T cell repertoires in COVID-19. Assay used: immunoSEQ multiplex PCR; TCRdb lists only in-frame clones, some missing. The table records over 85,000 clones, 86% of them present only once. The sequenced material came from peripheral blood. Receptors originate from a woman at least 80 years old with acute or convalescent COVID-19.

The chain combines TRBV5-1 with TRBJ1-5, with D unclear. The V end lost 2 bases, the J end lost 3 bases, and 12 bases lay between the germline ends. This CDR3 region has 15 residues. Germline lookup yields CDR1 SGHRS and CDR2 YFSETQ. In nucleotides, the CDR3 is TGCGCCAGCAGCTTTTTGGGCTGGGTCAATCAGCCCCAGCATTTT. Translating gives CASSFLGWVNQPQHF.

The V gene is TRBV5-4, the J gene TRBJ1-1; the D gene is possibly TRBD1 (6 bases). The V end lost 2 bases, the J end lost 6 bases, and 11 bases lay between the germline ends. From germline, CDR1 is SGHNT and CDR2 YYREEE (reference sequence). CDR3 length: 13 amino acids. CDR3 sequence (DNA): TGTGCCAGCAGCTTCAGGGGTAACGCTGAAGCTTTCTTT. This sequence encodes CASSFRGNAEAFF.

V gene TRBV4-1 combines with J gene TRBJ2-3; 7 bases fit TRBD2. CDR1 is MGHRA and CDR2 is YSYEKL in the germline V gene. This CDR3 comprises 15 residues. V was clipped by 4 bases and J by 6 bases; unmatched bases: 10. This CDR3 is CASSRTGLPFDTQYF. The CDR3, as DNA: TGCGCCAGCAGCCGAACGGGACTACCTTTCGATACGCAGTATTTT.

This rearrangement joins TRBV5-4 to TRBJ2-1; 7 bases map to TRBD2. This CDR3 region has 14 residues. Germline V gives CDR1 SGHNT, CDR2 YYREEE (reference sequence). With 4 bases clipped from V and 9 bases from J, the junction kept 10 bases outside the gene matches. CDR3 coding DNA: TGTGCCAGCAGCCCAAGGGAAAGGGAGGGTGAGCAGTTCTTC. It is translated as CASSPREREGEQFF.

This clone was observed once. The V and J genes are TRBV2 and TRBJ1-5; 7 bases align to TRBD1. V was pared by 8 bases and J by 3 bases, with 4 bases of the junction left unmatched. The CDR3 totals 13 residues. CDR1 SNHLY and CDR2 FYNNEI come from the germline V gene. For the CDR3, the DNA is TGTGCCAGCCAGGGGGAGCCCAATCAGCCCCAGCATTTT. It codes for CASQGEPNQPQHF.

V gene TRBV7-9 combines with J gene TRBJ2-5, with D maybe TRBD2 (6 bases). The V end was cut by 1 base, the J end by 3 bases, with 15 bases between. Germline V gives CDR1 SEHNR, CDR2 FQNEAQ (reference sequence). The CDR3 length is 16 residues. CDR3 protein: CASSLVADGPEETQYF. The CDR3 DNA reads TGTGCCAGCAGCTTAGTAGCGGATGGACCCGAAGAGACCCAGTACTTC.

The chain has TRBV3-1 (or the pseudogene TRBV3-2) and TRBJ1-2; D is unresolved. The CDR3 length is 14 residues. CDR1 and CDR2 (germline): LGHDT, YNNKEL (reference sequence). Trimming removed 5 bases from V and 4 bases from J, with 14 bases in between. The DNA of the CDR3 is TGTGCCAGCAGCGAGCGGGATATCCTCTATGGCTACACCTTC. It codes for CASSERDILYGYTF.

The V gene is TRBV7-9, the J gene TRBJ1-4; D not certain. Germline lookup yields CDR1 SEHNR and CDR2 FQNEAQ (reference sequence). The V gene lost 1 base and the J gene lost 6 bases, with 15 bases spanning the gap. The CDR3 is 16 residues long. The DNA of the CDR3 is TGTGCCAGCAGCTTAGGATCCGCAGGCTTAGATGAAAAACTGTTTTTT. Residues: CASSLGSAGLDEKLFF.

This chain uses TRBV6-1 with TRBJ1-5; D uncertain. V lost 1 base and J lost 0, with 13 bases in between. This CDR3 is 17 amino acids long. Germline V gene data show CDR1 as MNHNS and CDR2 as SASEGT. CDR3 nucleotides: TGTGCCAGCAGTGAAGGGTTCGGGTTCGCTAGCAATCAGCCCCAGCATTTT. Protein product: CASSEGFGFASNQPQHF.

The CDR3 loop reads CASSVEGGVNTGELFF. The CDR3, as DNA: TGTGCCAGCAGTGTAGAGGGCGGCGTGAACACCGGGGAGCTGTTTTTT. The gene calls are TRBV2 and TRBJ2-2; tentative D call: TRBD2 (5 bases). Trimming removed 4 bases from V and 1 base from J, with 13 bases in between. This CDR3 has 16 residues. Germline V gene sequence: CDR1 SNHLY, CDR2 FYNNEI.

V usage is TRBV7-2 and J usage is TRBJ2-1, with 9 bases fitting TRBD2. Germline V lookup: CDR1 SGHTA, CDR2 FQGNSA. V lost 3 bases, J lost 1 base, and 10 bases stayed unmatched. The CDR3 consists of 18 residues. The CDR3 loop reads CASSFGLAGGPSYNEQFF. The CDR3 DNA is TGTGCCAGCAGCTTTGGTTTGGCGGGGGGGCCGTCCTACAATGAGCAGTTCTTC.

The CDR3: CAWSVTGGKDTQYF. In DNA form, the CDR3 reads TGTGCCTGGAGTGTGACAGGGGGGAAGGATACGCAGTATTTT. This chain joins TRBV30 and TRBJ2-3; 9 nucleotides agree with TRBD1. The CDR3 runs to 14 residues. Trimming took 0 bases from V and 6 from J; bases not matched to a gene: 4. Germline V CDR1 and CDR2: GTSNPN, SVGIG (reference sequence). The full variable domain, with the rest looked up from reference TRBV30 and TRBJ2-3, is SQTIHQWPATLVQPVGSPLSLECTVEGTSNPNLYWYRQAAGRGLQLLFYSVGIGQISSEVPQNLSASRPQDRQFILSSKKLLLSDSGFYLCAWSVTGGKDTQYFGPGTRLTVL.

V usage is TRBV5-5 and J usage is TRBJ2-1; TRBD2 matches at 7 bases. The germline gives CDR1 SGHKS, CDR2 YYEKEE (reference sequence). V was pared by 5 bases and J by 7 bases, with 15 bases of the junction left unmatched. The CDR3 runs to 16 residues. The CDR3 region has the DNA TGTGCCAGCAGTTTGCCGTCGGGGGGTCTTATTAATGAGCAGTTCTTC. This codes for CASSLPSGGLINEQFF.

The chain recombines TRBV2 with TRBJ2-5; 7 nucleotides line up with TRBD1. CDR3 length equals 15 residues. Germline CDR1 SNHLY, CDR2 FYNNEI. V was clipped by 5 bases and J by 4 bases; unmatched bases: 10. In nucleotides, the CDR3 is TGTGCCAGCAGTCCCCTAGCAGGGGGTATAGAGACCCAGTACTTC. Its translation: CASSPLAGGIETQYF.

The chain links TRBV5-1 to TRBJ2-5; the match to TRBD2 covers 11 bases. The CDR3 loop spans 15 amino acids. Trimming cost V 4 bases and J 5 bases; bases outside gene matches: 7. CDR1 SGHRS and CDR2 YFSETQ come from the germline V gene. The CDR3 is CASSPGTSGLETQYF. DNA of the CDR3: TGCGCCAGCAGCCCCGGGACTAGCGGTCTGGAGACCCAGTACTTC.

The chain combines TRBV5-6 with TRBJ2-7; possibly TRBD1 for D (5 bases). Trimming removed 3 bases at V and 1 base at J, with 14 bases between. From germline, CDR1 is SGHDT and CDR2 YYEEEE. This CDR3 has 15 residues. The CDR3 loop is CASSSLWGNSYEQYF. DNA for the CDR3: TGTGCCAGCAGCTCTCTATGGGGCAATTCCTACGAGCAGTACTTC.

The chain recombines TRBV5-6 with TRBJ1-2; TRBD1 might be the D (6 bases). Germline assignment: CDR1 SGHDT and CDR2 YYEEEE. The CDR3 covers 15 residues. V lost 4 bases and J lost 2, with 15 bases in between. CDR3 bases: TGTGCCAGCAGCGGAGAGACAGGTTTCAACTATGGCTACACCTTC. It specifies CASSGETGFNYGYTF.

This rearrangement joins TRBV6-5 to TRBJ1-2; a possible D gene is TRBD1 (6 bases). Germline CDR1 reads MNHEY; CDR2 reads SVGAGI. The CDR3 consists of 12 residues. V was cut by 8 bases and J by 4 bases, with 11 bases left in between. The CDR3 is CASQGQLYGYTF. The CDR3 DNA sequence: TGTGCCAGCCAGGGACAACTCTATGGCTACACCTTC.

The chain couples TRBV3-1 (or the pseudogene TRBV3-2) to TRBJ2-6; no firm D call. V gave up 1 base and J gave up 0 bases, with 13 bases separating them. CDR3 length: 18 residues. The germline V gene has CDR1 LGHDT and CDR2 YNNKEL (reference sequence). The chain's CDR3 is CASSQAFRLISGANVLTF. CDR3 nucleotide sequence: TGTGCCAGCAGCCAAGCGTTCCGTCTTATCTCTGGGGCCAACGTCCTGACTTTC.

The CDR3 here is CASSLVGGRGTEAFF. The CDR3 DNA reads as TGTGCCAGCAGCTTAGTTGGGGGCAGAGGGACTGAAGCTTTCTTT. The V call is TRBV7-2, the J call TRBJ1-1, with D tentatively TRBD1 (6 bases). V lost 1 base and J lost 5, with 14 bases in between. The CDR3 has 15 residues. The germline gives CDR1 SGHTA, CDR2 FQGNSA.

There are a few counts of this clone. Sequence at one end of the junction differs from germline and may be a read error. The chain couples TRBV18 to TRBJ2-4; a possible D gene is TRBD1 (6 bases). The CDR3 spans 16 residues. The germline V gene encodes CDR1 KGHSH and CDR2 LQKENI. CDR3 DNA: TGTGCCAGCTCACCCCAGGGGAACCTAGCCAAAAACATTCAGTACTTT. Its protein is CASSPQGNLAKNIQYF.

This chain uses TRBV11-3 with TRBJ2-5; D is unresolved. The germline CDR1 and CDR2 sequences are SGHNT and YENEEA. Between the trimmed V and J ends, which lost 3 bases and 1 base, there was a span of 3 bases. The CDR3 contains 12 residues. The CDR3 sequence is CASSFGQETQYF. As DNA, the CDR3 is TGTGCCAGCAGCTTCGGCCAAGAGACCCAGTACTTC.

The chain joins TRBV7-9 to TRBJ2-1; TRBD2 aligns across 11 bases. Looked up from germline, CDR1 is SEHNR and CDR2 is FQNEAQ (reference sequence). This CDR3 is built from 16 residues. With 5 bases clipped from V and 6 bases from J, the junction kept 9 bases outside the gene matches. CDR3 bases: TGTGCCAGCAGCCACGATAGCGGGGGGGCCGGCAATGAGCAGTTCTTC. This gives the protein CASSHDSGGAGNEQFF.

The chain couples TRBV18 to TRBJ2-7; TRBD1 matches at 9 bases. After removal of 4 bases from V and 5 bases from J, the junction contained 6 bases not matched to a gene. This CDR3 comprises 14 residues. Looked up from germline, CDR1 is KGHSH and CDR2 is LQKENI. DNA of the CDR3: TGTGCCAGCTCACTGAAGGACAGGGGAAACGAGCAGTACTTC. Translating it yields CASSLKDRGNEQYF.

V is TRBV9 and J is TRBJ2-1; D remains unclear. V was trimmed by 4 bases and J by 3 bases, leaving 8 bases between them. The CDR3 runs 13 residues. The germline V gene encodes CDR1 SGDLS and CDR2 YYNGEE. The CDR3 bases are TGTGCCAGCAGCACCCGGGTCTACAATGAGCAGTTCTTC. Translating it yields CASSTRVYNEQFF.

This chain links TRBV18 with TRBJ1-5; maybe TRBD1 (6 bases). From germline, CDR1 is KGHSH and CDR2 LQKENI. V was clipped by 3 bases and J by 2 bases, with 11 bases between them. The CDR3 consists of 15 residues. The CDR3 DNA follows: TGTGCCAGCTCACCCGGGGCAGGGGGCAATCAGCCCCAGCATTTT. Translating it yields CASSPGAGGNQPQHF.

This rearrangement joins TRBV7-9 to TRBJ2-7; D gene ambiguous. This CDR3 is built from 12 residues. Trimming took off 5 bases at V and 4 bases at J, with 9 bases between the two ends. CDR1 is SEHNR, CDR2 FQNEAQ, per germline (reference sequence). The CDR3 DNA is TGTGCCAGCAGCACCCTAGGTTACGAGCAGTACTTC. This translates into CASSTLGYEQYF. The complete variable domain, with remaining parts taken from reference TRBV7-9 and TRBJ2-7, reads DTGVSQNPRHKITKRGQNVTFRCDPISEHNRLYWYRQTLGQGPEFLTYFQNEAQLEKSRLLSDRFSAERPKGSFSTLEIQRTEQGDSAMYLCASSTLGYEQYFGPGTRLTVT.

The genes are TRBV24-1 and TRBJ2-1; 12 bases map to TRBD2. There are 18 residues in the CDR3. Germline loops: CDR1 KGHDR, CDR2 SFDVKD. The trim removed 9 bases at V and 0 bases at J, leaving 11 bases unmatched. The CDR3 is CATCHGTSGLSSYNEQFF. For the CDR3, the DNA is TGTGCCACCTGTCACGGGACTAGCGGGTTGAGCTCCTACAATGAGCAGTTCTTC.

The chain's CDR3 is CASSTFTGGSYGYTF. The DNA for the CDR3 is TGTGCCAGCAGCACATTTACAGGGGGCAGCTATGGCTACACCTTC. The V and J genes are TRBV11-2 and TRBJ1-2; 9 nucleotides align to TRBD1. Trimming removed 5 bases from V and 4 bases from J; junction bases left unmatched: 8. The CDR3 consists of 15 residues. CDR1 SGHAT and CDR2 FQNNGV come from the germline V gene.

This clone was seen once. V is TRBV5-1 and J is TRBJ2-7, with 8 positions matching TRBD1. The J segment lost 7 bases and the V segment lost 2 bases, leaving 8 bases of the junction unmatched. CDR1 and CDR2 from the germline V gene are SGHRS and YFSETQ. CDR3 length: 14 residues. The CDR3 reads CASSFSGTGQEQYF. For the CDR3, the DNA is TGCGCCAGCAGCTTCTCCGGGACAGGTCAAGAGCAGTACTTC. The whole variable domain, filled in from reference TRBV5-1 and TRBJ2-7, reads KAGVTQTPRYLIKTRGQQVTLSCSPISGHRSVSWYQQTPGQGLQFLFEYFSETQRNKGNFPGRFSGRQFSNSRSEMNVSTLELGDSALYLCASSFSGTGQEQYFGPGTRLTVT.